Below, 25 T cell receptor beta chains from the same sample are listed, as sequenced in a study of long-term antiretroviral therapy in people with HIV. Investigators performed immunoSEQ version v3.0 at survey level. Libraries were prepared by immunoSEQ multiplex PCR; TCRdb keeps only in-frame clonotypes and omits some of them. The data contain fewer than 25,000 clones, 85% to 90% of them seen just once; the ten biggest clones take up roughly 7%. Material: unsorted PBMCs, obtained 1.8 years before starting antiretroviral therapy. Every receptor here comes from a woman aged 25 to 39 with HIV.

This clone was detected a few times. V is TRBV2 and J is TRBJ1-2; D gene unclear. The CDR3 contains 12 residues. V gave up 2 bases and J gave up 8 bases, with 9 bases separating them. CDR1 SNHLY and CDR2 FYNNEI come from the germline V gene. Here the CDR3 reads CASSERAGGYTF. The CDR3 DNA follows: TGTGCCAGCAGTGAACGGGCAGGAGGCTACACCTTC.

The CDR3 here is CASNPGGPYNEQFF. The CDR3 DNA reads TGTGCCAGCAATCCGGGCGGACCCTACAATGAGCAGTTCTTC. The V call is TRBV2, the J call TRBJ2-1; D not certain. With 7 bases removed from V and 2 bases from J, the gap between germline ends came to 12 bases. There are 14 residues in the CDR3. Germline V CDR1 and CDR2: SNHLY, FYNNEI.

V and J are TRBV7-9 and TRBJ2-5, with TRBD2 matching over 7 bases. With 5 bases clipped from V and 4 bases from J, the junction kept 7 bases outside the gene matches. Germline V gene sequence: CDR1 SEHNR, CDR2 FQNEAQ (reference sequence). This CDR3 is built from 14 residues. CDR3 region: CASSAPSSGETQYF. CDR3 sequence (DNA): TGTGCCAGCAGCGCGCCGTCTAGCGGAGAGACCCAGTACTTC.

The chain combines TRBV2 with TRBJ2-7; 12 nucleotides agree with TRBD1. Germline trimming cut 8 bases from V and 7 bases from J; bases unmatched to any gene: 9. This CDR3 has 14 amino acids. Germline V gene data show CDR1 as SNHLY and CDR2 as FYNNEI. The CDR3 sequence is CASPTGQGAGEQYF. The DNA of the CDR3 is TGTGCCAGCCCTACGGGACAGGGGGCGGGAGAGCAGTACTTC.

V gene TRBV5-1 combines with J gene TRBJ2-5; TRBD1 matches at 8 bases. Germline CDR1 SGHRS, CDR2 YFSETQ. The junction had 8 bases not matched to a gene; V was cut back by 7 bases and J by 0 bases. This CDR3 is built from 15 residues. CDR3 sequence (DNA): TGCGCCAGCGACCCGACAGGGGTTAACCAAGAGACCCAGTACTTC. As protein: CASDPTGVNQETQYF.

The chain combines TRBV6-5 with TRBJ1-1; TRBD1 agrees at 10 bases. From germline, CDR1 is MNHEY and CDR2 SVGAGI. The CDR3 has 15 residues. Trimming removed 6 bases from V and 5 bases from J; junction bases left unmatched: 9. The CDR3 bases are TGTGCCAGCAGCCGGGACAGGGGCGCGGGTACTGAAGCTTTCTTT. The encoded protein is CASSRDRGAGTEAFF.

The gene calls are TRBV28 and TRBJ2-7; D possibly corresponds to TRBD1 (6 bases). This CDR3 spans 15 amino acids. V lost 5 bases and J lost 3, with 17 bases in between. Germline CDR1 MDHEN, CDR2 SYDVKM. The CDR3 bases are TGTGCCAGCAGTCCCCCTGGGGGCGGAAGCTACGAGCAGTACTTC. It specifies CASSPPGGGSYEQYF.

This chain uses TRBV7-8 with TRBJ2-3; 9 nucleotides align to TRBD2. Trimming removed 1 base from V and 7 bases from J; junction bases left unmatched: 6. The V gene's germline CDR1 is SGHVS and CDR2 FQNEAQ. This CDR3 spans 15 amino acids. CDR3 bases: TGTGCCAGCAGCTTAGTAGCGGGGGCGAAAAATACGCAGTATTTT. Its translation: CASSLVAGAKNTQYF.

This chain uses TRBV6-5 with TRBJ1-4, with D hard to call. V was cut by 5 bases and J by 8 bases, with 9 bases left in between. This CDR3 has 12 amino acids. Germline V CDR1 and CDR2: MNHEY, SVGAGI. CDR3 protein: CASSPDGEKLFF. In DNA form, the CDR3 reads TGTGCCAGCAGTCCTGATGGAGAAAAACTGTTTTTT.

This clone was recorded only once. The genes are TRBV5-1 and TRBJ2-5, with unresolved D. Germline CDR1 and CDR2: SGHRS and YFSETQ. The CDR3 runs 16 residues. Between the trimmed V and J ends, which lost 4 bases and 2 bases, there was a span of 18 bases. The DNA of the CDR3 is TGCGCCAGCAGCCCCGGGTCCCACACCGTTCAAGAGACCCAGTACTTC. Translating it yields CASSPGSHTVQETQYF.

The chain combines TRBV27 with TRBJ2-1; 7 bases agree with TRBD2. The CDR3 consists of 22 residues. CDR1 and CDR2 from the germline V gene are MNHEY and SMNVEV (reference sequence). The J segment lost 3 bases and the V segment lost 4 bases, leaving 27 bases of the junction unmatched. The CDR3 nucleotides read TGTGCCAGCAGTTCCAAGGCAGGGTTCCGGACTAGAAGACCCCCGAACTACAATGAGCAGTTCTTC. This sequence encodes CASSSKAGFRTRRPPNYNEQFF.

Only one count was recorded for this clone. The J gene is TRBJ1-2, the V gene TRBV19, with TRBD1 matching 8 bases. The CDR3 sequence is 17 residues long. V lost 2 bases to trimming and J lost 1 base; unmatched junction nucleotides: 9. Germline V CDR1 and CDR2: LNHDA, SQIVND (reference sequence). CDR3: CASSINWVGQDNYGYTF. The CDR3 DNA sequence: TGTGCCAGTAGTATAAATTGGGTGGGACAGGATAACTATGGCTACACCTTC.

The V call is TRBV7-2, the J call TRBJ1-1; D uncertain. This CDR3 spans 13 amino acids. V lost 7 bases to trimming and J lost 7 bases, with 16 bases between them. CDR1 is SGHTA, CDR2 FQGNSA, per germline. The CDR3 loop is CASTPRHGREAFF. The CDR3 DNA sequence: TGTGCCAGCACCCCGCGGCACGGGCGTGAAGCTTTCTTT.

The genes are TRBV29-1 and TRBJ1-5; D gene unclear. The CDR3 loop spans 13 amino acids. V shed 4 bases and J shed 5 bases, with 12 bases lying between them. Germline CDR1 is SQVTM and CDR2 is ANQGSEA. The CDR3 region has the DNA TGCAGCGTTGGGCGGGAGCGAGATCAGCCCCAGCATTTT. Translating gives CSVGRERDQPQHF.

This clone was recorded only once. J is TRBJ2-5 and V is TRBV5-4; tentatively, D is TRBD2 (5 bases). The V gene lost 2 bases and the J gene lost 2 bases, with 10 bases spanning the gap. Germline assignment: CDR1 SGHNT and CDR2 YYREEE (reference sequence). The CDR3 has 14 amino acids. CDR3 region: CASSFGLGQETQYF. CDR3 coding DNA: TGTGCCAGCAGCTTCGGACTGGGGCAAGAGACCCAGTACTTC.

The V call is TRBV7-2, the J call TRBJ2-6; perhaps TRBD1 as D (5 bases). CDR1 and CDR2 (germline): SGHTA, FQGNSA. The CDR3 runs to 19 residues. V lost 0 bases, J lost 4 bases, and 19 bases lay in between. CDR3 region: CASSLALVWGTVGANVLTF. DNA of the CDR3: TGTGCCAGCAGCTTAGCCCTTGTCTGGGGCACTGTGGGGGCCAACGTCCTGACTTTC.

The chain is built from TRBV25-1 and TRBJ2-4; D remains unclear. This CDR3 is 16 amino acids long. Germline CDR1 MGHDK, CDR2 SYGVNS. The V and J ends lost 5 bases and 3 bases respectively, with 17 bases between them. CDR3 nucleotides: TGTGCCAGCAGTTCCCCAACGTCAGCTCTCAAAAACATTCAGTACTTC. This encodes CASSSPTSALKNIQYF.

This chain links TRBV15 with TRBJ1-1, with 8 bases that match TRBD1. The J segment lost 5 bases and the V segment lost 1 base, leaving 12 bases of the junction unmatched. CDR3 length: 17 residues. Germline-derived CDR1 and CDR2 are LNHNV and YYDKDF (reference sequence). The CDR3: CATSRGQGARIITEAFF. CDR3 in DNA: TGTGCCACCAGCAGAGGGCAGGGGGCGCGTATTATAACTGAAGCTTTCTTT. The whole variable domain, remainder taken from reference TRBV15 and TRBJ1-1, is DAMVIQNPRYQVTQFGKPVTLSCSQTLNHNVMYWYQQKSSQAPKLLFHYYDKDFNNEADTPDNFQSRRPNTSFCFLDIRSPGLGDTAMYLCATSRGQGARIITEAFFGQGTRLTVV.

V is TRBV19 and J is TRBJ2-2; D is perhaps TRBD1 (6 bases). The CDR3 is 12 amino acids. Germline V gives CDR1 LNHDA, CDR2 SQIVND (reference sequence). Trimming cost V 7 bases and J 4 bases, with 7 bases left between them. For the CDR3, the DNA is TGTGCCAGTAAGACAGGCACCGGGGAGCTGTTTTTT. Translated, it gives CASKTGTGELFF.

This sequence joins TRBV28 and TRBJ1-6; no definite D call. CDR1 is MDHEN and CDR2 is SYDVKM in the germline V gene. Trimming took 7 bases from V and 9 from J, leaving 16 bases between them. This CDR3 is 14 amino acids long. Here the CDR3 DNA reads TGTGCCAGCACCTCGGGAGGGAGAGCTTCACCCCTCCACTTT. It yields the protein CASTSGGRASPLHF. Looking up the rest from reference TRBV28 and TRBJ1-6 gives the full variable domain: DVKVTQSSRYLVKRTGEKVFLECVQDMDHENMFWYRQDPGLGLRLIYFSYDVKMKEKGDIPEGYSVSREKKERFSLILESASTNQTSMYLCASTSGGRASPLHFGNGTRLTVT.

Here the CDR3 DNA reads TGTGCCAGCAGCCGTCCAGCGTACACTGAAGCTTTCTTT. The encoded protein is CASSRPAYTEAFF. The rearrangement joins TRBV28 to TRBJ1-1; D remains ambiguous. V shed 6 bases and J shed 3 bases, with 11 bases lying between them. The CDR3 length is 13 residues. Germline-derived CDR1 and CDR2 are MDHEN and SYDVKM.

The chain links TRBV5-1 to TRBJ2-1, with D maybe TRBD1 (5 bases). The CDR3 has 14 amino acids. V gave up 0 bases and J gave up 4 bases, with 8 bases separating them. The germline gives CDR1 SGHRS, CDR2 YFSETQ. The CDR3 DNA is TGCGCCAGCAGCTTGGGGGGCGTATACAATGAGCAGTTCTTC. Its protein product is CASSLGGVYNEQFF.

The sample holds a few counts of this clone. The gene calls are TRBV5-6 and TRBJ2-2; the match to TRBD2 covers 9 bases. There are 14 residues in the CDR3. Per the germline V gene, CDR1 is SGHDT and CDR2 is YYEEEE. V dropped 1 base and J dropped 5; count of bases not matched to a gene: 0. CDR3 in DNA: TGTGCCAGCAGCTTGCTAGCGGGGACCGGGGAGCTGTTTTTT. It specifies CASSLLAGTGELFF.

The chain combines TRBV15 with TRBJ2-1; 8 bases agree with TRBD2. Germline values: CDR1 LNHNV, CDR2 YYDKDF (reference sequence). V dropped 7 bases and J dropped 7; count of bases not matched to a gene: 6. There are 13 residues in the CDR3. The CDR3 loop is CATTGGVINEQFF. The CDR3 region has the DNA TGTGCCACCACCGGGGGGGTTATTAATGAGCAGTTCTTC.

This chain joins TRBV10-2 and TRBJ2-3; 8 bases agree with TRBD1. V shed 6 bases and J 1 base; nucleotides not matched to a gene: 6. The length of the CDR3 is 15 residues. Looked up from germline, CDR1 is WSHSY and CDR2 is SAAADI. The CDR3 DNA reads as TGCGCCAGCAGAGCAGGGGGCGGCGGCACAGATACGCAGTATTTT. Encoded protein: CASRAGGGGTDTQYF.